The following is a T cell receptor (beta chain) sequence with its context. Its antigen remains unknown. The data were taken from a study of PD-L1 blockade in urothelial cancer. Looking at the study overall: Researchers looked at the blood 3 weeks (second dose) and 6 weeks after treatment began. Broader study findings: Below-median pretreatment blood TCR clonality predicted better survival. Larger 3-week expansion of tumor-associated blood clones was seen in durable-benefit patients.

V was pared by 4 bases and J by 2 bases, with 11 bases between. CDR1 and CDR2 (germline): SGHRS, YFSETQ. This CDR3 region has 14 residues. Only in-frame clones appear in the TCRdb table, and some are missing; sequencing was by immunoSEQ multiplex PCR. Here the sample spans tens of thousands of clones, over 75% being singletons. Indicated time point: peripheral blood 6 weeks after treatment start. This sample comprised PBMCs, obtained around atezolizumab (anti-PD-L1) treatment. This clonotype was sampled from a man aged 50 to 60 with urothelial cancer. The chain has TRBV5-1 and TRBJ2-3, with TRBD2 as a possible D gene (6 bases). The CDR3 DNA reads as TGCGCCAGCAGCGGCGGGAAAAACACAGATACGCAGTATTTT. This codes for CASSGGKNTDTQYF.